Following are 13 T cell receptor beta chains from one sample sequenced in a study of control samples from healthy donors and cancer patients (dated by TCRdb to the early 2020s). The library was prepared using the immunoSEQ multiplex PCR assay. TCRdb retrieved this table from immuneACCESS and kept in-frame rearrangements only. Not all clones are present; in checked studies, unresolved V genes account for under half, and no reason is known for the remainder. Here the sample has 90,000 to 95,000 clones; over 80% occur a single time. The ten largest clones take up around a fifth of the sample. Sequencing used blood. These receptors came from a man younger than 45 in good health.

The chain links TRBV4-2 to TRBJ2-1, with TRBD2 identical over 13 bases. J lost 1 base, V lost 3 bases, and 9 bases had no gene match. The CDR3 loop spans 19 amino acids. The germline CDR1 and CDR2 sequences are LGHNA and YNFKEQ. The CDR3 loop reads CASSHRTSGGTGSYNEQFF. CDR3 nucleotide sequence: TGTGCCAGCAGCCACCGGACTAGCGGGGGAACTGGGTCCTACAATGAGCAGTTCTTC.

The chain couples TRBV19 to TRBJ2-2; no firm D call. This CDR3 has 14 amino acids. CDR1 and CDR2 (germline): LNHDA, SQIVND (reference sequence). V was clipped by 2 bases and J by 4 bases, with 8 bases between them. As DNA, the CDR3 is TGTGCCAGTAGTATAACTCTCGGCACCGGGGAGCTGTTTTTT. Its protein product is CASSITLGTGELFF.

CDR3 DNA: TGCAGTGCTAGTCGGGAGAACACTGAAGCTTTCTTT. Its protein is CSASRENTEAFF. This chain uses TRBV20-1 with TRBJ1-1, with D unresolved. With 3 bases removed from V and 1 base from J, the gap between germline ends came to 6 bases. The CDR3 length is 12 residues. The germline gives CDR1 DFQATT, CDR2 SNEGSKA (reference sequence).

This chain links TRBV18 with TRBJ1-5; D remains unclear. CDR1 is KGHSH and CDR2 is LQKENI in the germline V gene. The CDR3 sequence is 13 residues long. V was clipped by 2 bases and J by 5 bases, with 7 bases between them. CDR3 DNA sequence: TGTGCCAGCTCACCAAGTCGTTATCAGCCCCAGCATTTT. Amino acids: CASSPSRYQPQHF.

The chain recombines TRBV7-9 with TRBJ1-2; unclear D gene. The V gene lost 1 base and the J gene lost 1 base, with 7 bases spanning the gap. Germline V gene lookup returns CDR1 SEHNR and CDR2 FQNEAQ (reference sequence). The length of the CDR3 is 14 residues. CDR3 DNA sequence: TGTGCCAGCAGCTTAGGGACGGGTAACTATGGCTACACCTTC. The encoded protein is CASSLGTGNYGYTF.

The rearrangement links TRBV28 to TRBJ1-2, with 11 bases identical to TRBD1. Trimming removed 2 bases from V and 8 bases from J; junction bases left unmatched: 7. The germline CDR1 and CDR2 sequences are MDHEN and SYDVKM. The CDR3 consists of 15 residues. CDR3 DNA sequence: TGTGCCAGCAGTTTAGATTCCGGGACAGGGGGGGGCTACACCTTC. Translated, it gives CASSLDSGTGGGYTF.

CDR3: CASSMGRSTYEQYF. The CDR3 DNA is TGTGCCAGTAGTATGGGACGGTCGACCTACGAGCAGTACTTC. The chain links TRBV19 to TRBJ2-7; possibly TRBD1 or TRBD2 for D (5 bases each). Germline V gene data show CDR1 as LNHDA and CDR2 as SQIVND (reference sequence). The CDR3 loop spans 14 amino acids. The germline V and J ends were trimmed by 3 bases and 2 bases, with 11 bases remaining between them.

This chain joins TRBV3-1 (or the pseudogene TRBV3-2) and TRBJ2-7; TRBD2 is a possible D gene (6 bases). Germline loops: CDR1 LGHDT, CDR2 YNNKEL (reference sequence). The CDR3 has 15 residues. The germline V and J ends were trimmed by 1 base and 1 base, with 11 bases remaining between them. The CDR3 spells CASSQGGGRSYEQYF. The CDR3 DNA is TGTGCCAGCAGCCAAGGGGGTGGGAGGTCCTACGAGCAGTACTTC.

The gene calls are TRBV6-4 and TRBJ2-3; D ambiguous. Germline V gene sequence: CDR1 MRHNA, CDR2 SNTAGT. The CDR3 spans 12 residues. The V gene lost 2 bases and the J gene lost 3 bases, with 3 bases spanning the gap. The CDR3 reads CASSDETDTQYF. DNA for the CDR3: TGTGCCAGCAGTGACGAGACAGATACGCAGTATTTT.

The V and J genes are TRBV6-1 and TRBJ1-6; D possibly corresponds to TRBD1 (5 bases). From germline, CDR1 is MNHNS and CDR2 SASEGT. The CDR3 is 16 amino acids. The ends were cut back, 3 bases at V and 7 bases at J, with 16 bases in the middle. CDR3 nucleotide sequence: TGTGCCAGCAGTGACCCCCGGTCGGGGCGGAATTCACCCCTCCACTTT. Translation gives CASSDPRSGRNSPLHF.

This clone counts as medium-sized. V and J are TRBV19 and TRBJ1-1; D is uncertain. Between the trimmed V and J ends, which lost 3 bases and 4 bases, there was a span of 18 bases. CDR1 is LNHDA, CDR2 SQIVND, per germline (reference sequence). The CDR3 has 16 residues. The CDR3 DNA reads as TGTGCCAGTAGTATGGATTTCGGCGGTCTGGGCACTGAAGCTTTCTTT. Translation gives CASSMDFGGLGTEAFF. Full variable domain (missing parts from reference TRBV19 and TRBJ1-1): DGGITQSPKYLFRKEGQNVTLSCEQNLNHDAMYWYRQDPGQGLRLIYYSQIVNDFQKGDIAEGYSVSREKKESFPLTVTSAQKNPTAFYLCASSMDFGGLGTEAFFGQGTRLTVV.

The CDR3 here is CASSPEPYKSYEQYF. The CDR3 DNA follows: TGTGCCAGTAGTCCCGAACCCTACAAGTCCTACGAGCAGTACTTC. V gene TRBV19 combines with J gene TRBJ2-7; D remains unclear. Germline CDR1 is LNHDA and CDR2 is SQIVND (reference sequence). There are 15 residues in the CDR3. Trimming took 5 bases from V and 1 from J, leaving 15 bases between them. Full variable domain (remainder filled in from reference TRBV19 and TRBJ2-7): DGGITQSPKYLFRKEGQNVTLSCEQNLNHDAMYWYRQDPGQGLRLIYYSQIVNDFQKGDIAEGYSVSREKKESFPLTVTSAQKNPTAFYLCASSPEPYKSYEQYFGPGTRLTVT.

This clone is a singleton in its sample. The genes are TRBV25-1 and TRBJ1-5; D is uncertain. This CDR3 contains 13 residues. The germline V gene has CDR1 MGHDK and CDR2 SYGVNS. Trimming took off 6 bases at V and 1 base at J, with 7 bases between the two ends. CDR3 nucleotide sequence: TGTGCCAGCAGCATGGGGAGCAATCAGCCCCAGCATTTT. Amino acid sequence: CASSMGSNQPQHF.